This T cell receptor beta chain originates from a study of graft-versus-host responses after intestinal transplantation. Germline trimming cut 0 bases from V and 4 bases from J; bases unmatched to any gene: 3. This CDR3 contains 14 residues. Germline-derived CDR1 and CDR2 are MNHEY and SVGAGI. General study points: Among recipient marrow samples, GvH clones were found; some appeared first in ileum or blood.

The table came from immunoSEQ multiplex PCR; TCRdb's copy has only in-frame clones and leaves some out. The sample has approximately 99,000 clones; just under 95% are singletons. This clone was observed once. The antigen is not known. This TCR was sampled from a human donor who was the organ donor for an intestinal transplant. The input for sequencing was unstimulated CD8+ T cells sorted from spleen or lymph node cells, taken before transplant. The rearrangement joins TRBV6-5 to TRBJ2-7; 7 nucleotides agree with TRBD1. CDR3 in amino acids: CASSYSKGAYEQYF. In DNA, the CDR3 is TGTGCCAGCAGTTACTCCAAGGGGGCGTACGAGCAGTACTTC.